The 30 T cell receptor beta chains in this list originate from one sample, sequenced in a study of blood T cell repertoires in COVID-19. Clones were sequenced by immunoSEQ multiplex PCR, and TCRdb holds only the in-frame ones, with some missing. The sample lists 150,000 to 200,000 clones; roughly 78% were seen once. The sample was peripheral blood. The receptors were sampled from a woman of 80 years or more with active or convalescent COVID-19.

A word on this clone: Other DNA sequences from this sample encode an identical CDR3 as well. This chain links TRBV9 with TRBJ2-7; D is possibly TRBD2 (5 bases). V was trimmed by 0 bases and J by 3 bases, leaving 10 bases between them. The CDR3 spans 14 residues. CDR1 and CDR2 (germline): SGDLS, YYNGEE. CDR3 protein: CASSVGEGYYEQYF. The CDR3 DNA follows: TGTGCCAGCAGCGTAGGTGAGGGATACTACGAGCAGTACTTC.

V and J are TRBV24-1 and TRBJ1-2, with 7 positions matching TRBD1. CDR1 and CDR2 (germline): KGHDR, SFDVKD. Trimming cost V 3 bases and J 3 bases; bases outside gene matches: 6. The CDR3 contains 15 residues. The CDR3 nucleotides read TGTGCCACCAGTGATCCAGGGACAGAGGACTATGGCTACACCTTC. Translating it yields CATSDPGTEDYGYTF.

The chain uses TRBV28 and TRBJ1-2; 10 bases match TRBD1. The CDR3 covers 14 residues. Trimming took 5 bases from V and 3 from J; bases not matched to a gene: 3. Germline CDR1 reads MDHEN; CDR2 reads SYDVKM. As DNA, the CDR3 is TGTGCCAGCAGTCTGGGACAGGGGTACTATGGCTACACCTTC. This codes for CASSLGQGYYGYTF.

V gene TRBV5-4 combines with J gene TRBJ2-3, with 7 bases fitting TRBD1. This CDR3 is built from 15 residues. Germline lookup yields CDR1 SGHNT and CDR2 YYREEE (reference sequence). Trimming removed 4 bases from V and 2 bases from J; junction bases left unmatched: 7. CDR3 residues: CASSLGTAYTDTQYF. Here the CDR3 DNA reads TGTGCCAGCAGCCTGGGGACAGCCTACACAGATACGCAGTATTTT.

The chain links TRBV29-1 to TRBJ1-2; 11 bases match TRBD1. Germline CDR1 is SQVTM and CDR2 is ANQGSEA. The CDR3 length is 13 residues. Trimming at V came to 7 bases and at J to 6 bases, leaving 7 bases not matched to a gene. The CDR3 spells CSARTGGQHGYTF. The CDR3 bases are TGCAGCGCTCGGACAGGGGGCCAACATGGCTACACCTTC.

This clone has more than one count but fewer than ten. The rearrangement links TRBV5-6 to TRBJ1-3; perhaps TRBD1 as D (5 bases). Trimming cost V 4 bases and J 1 base, with 12 bases left between them. The CDR3 has 15 amino acids. Looked up from germline, CDR1 is SGHDT and CDR2 is YYEEEE. CDR3 amino acids: CASSRTMGSGNTIYF. The CDR3 DNA sequence: TGTGCCAGCAGCCGGACAATGGGGTCTGGAAACACCATATATTTT.

The V and J genes are TRBV28 and TRBJ1-2; 8 positions agree with TRBD1. CDR1 is MDHEN, CDR2 SYDVKM, per germline. V was clipped by 4 bases and J by 8 bases; unmatched bases: 12. CDR3 length: 15 residues. The CDR3 region has the DNA TGTGCCAGCAGTTCCTATTTCACGACAGGGGAGGGCTACACCTTC. Protein product: CASSSYFTTGEGYTF.

This clone was seen only a few times. The chain links TRBV2 to TRBJ1-2, with TRBD1 identical over 9 bases. The CDR3 consists of 14 residues. Losses at the gene ends were 4 bases for V and 3 bases for J; bases not matched to a gene: 3. The V gene's germline CDR1 is SNHLY and CDR2 FYNNEI. In DNA form, the CDR3 reads TGTGCCAGCAGTGGTGGACAGGGGTACTATGGCTACACCTTC. Its translation is CASSGGQGYYGYTF.

V is TRBV5-1 and J is TRBJ1-4; possible D gene TRBD1, 6 bases. The CDR3 extends over 13 amino acids. V was cut by 4 bases and J by 7 bases, with 11 bases left in between. Per the germline V gene, CDR1 is SGHRS and CDR2 is YFSETQ. CDR3 in amino acids: CASSIDRPEKLFF. CDR3 DNA sequence: TGCGCCAGCAGCATAGACAGGCCTGAAAAACTGTTTTTT.

The genes are TRBV30 and TRBJ1-2, with D tentatively TRBD1 (6 bases). Germline V lookup: CDR1 GTSNPN, CDR2 SVGIG (reference sequence). Trimming left V 6 bases short and J 4 bases short, with 12 bases between. The CDR3 has 12 residues. CDR3 in amino acids: CACHRDAYGYTF. The CDR3 DNA reads as TGTGCCTGCCACAGGGACGCCTATGGCTACACCTTC.

This sequence joins TRBV28 and TRBJ2-7; 8 bases agree with TRBD2. Germline CDR1 is MDHEN and CDR2 is SYDVKM. The CDR3 spans 16 residues. V shed 4 bases, J shed 2 bases, and the junction held 10 bases outside the gene matches. The CDR3 DNA reads as TGTGCCAGCAGTTCGGTGGGCGGGGGGACCCCCTACGAGCAGTACTTC. Translated, it gives CASSSVGGGTPYEQYF. Drawing the rest from reference TRBV28 and TRBJ2-7, the complete variable domain is DVKVTQSSRYLVKRTGEKVFLECVQDMDHENMFWYRQDPGLGLRLIYFSYDVKMKEKGDIPEGYSVSREKKERFSLILESASTNQTSMYLCASSSVGGGTPYEQYFGPGTRLTVT.

The chain employs TRBV4-2 and TRBJ1-2; D is ambiguous. V was pared by 6 bases and J by 4 bases, with 21 bases between. The CDR3 covers 16 residues. In germline, CDR1 is LGHNA, CDR2 YNFKEQ. The CDR3 protein is CASRLIRTGMSYGYTF. DNA for the CDR3: TGTGCCAGCAGACTAATAAGAACGGGGATGAGCTATGGCTACACCTTC.

The rearrangement links TRBV5-8 to TRBJ2-7, with TRBD1 identical over 7 bases. This CDR3 comprises 14 residues. The V gene's germline CDR1 is SGHTS and CDR2 YDEGEE. The ends lost 5 bases at V and 3 bases at J; junction bases unmatched: 8. As DNA, the CDR3 is TGTGCCAGCAGGACCGGGACAGAACTCTACGAGCAGTACTTC. This encodes CASRTGTELYEQYF.

This clone appeared once. The V and J genes are TRBV27 and TRBJ1-6; unclear D gene. The CDR3 loop spans 15 amino acids. V lost 5 bases and J 6 bases, leaving 14 bases between the germline ends. The germline V gene encodes CDR1 MNHEY and CDR2 SMNVEV (reference sequence). The CDR3 DNA is TGTGCCAGCAGTCCTTCAAGCGGGTCTAATTCACCCCTCCACTTT. It translates to CASSPSSGSNSPLHF.

The V and J genes are TRBV6-1 and TRBJ2-7; TRBD2 matches at 9 bases. The CDR3 sequence is 15 residues long. The germline CDR1 and CDR2 sequences are MNHNS and SASEGT. V shed 0 bases, J shed 6 bases, and the junction held 6 bases outside the gene matches. The CDR3 reads CASSEAGLASTEQYF. The CDR3 nucleotides read TGTGCCAGCAGTGAAGCGGGACTAGCCTCTACCGAGCAGTACTTC.

The genes are TRBV7-2 and TRBJ1-2; 7 nucleotides line up with TRBD1. The J segment lost 1 base and the V segment lost 5 bases, leaving 10 bases of the junction unmatched. Germline lookup yields CDR1 SGHTA and CDR2 FQGNSA. The CDR3 totals 16 residues. The CDR3 coding sequence is TGTGCCAGCAGCCCGCCGGGACAGCACCTTAACTATGGCTACACCTTC. It specifies CASSPPGQHLNYGYTF.

The rearrangement links TRBV7-6 to TRBJ2-5; 7 bases match TRBD1. This CDR3 is built from 13 residues. Unmatched junction bases numbered 9, after V lost 9 bases and J lost 5 bases. Germline CDR1 reads SGHVS; CDR2 reads FNYEAQ. The chain's CDR3 is CASISDRRETQYF. The CDR3 coding sequence is TGTGCCAGTATCTCGGACAGGCGGGAGACCCAGTACTTC.

This chain links TRBV10-2 with TRBJ2-3, with 9 bases matching TRBD2. The CDR3 totals 16 residues. Germline V gene sequence: CDR1 WSHSY, CDR2 SAAADI. Trimming at V came to 3 bases and at J to 6 bases, leaving 10 bases not matched to a gene. Here the CDR3 DNA reads TGCGCCAGCAGTGACCCTAGAGCGGGGGGTGCGGATACGCAGTATTTT. Amino acids: CASSDPRAGGADTQYF.

This clone turned up a few times. The genes are TRBV6-6 and TRBJ2-1; 8 bases align to TRBD2. V shed 6 bases, J shed 3 bases, and the junction held 7 bases outside the gene matches. The CDR3 is 15 amino acids. CDR1 and CDR2 (germline): MNHNY, SVGAGI (reference sequence). The CDR3 here is CASRAGESFYNEQFF. The CDR3 DNA is TGTGCCAGCAGAGCGGGGGAAAGTTTCTACAATGAGCAGTTCTTC.

This chain uses TRBV25-1 with TRBJ2-1; tentative D call: TRBD2 (5 bases). The CDR3 contains 11 residues. Germline V gene data show CDR1 as MGHDK and CDR2 as SYGVNS. Trimming left V 2 bases short and J 16 bases short, with 12 bases between. CDR3 amino acids: CASSELGSSFF. The DNA of the CDR3 is TGTGCCAGCAGTGAACTAGGGAGCAGTTTCTTC. Variable domain in full (rest from reference TRBV25-1 and TRBJ2-1): EADIYQTPRYLVIGTGKKITLECSQTMGHDKMYWYQQDPGMELHLIHYSYGVNSTEKGDLSSESTVSRIRTEHFPLTLESARPSHTSQYLCASSELGSSFFGPGTRLTVL.

V and J are TRBV11-2 and TRBJ2-1; D gene unclear. Per the germline V gene, CDR1 is SGHAT and CDR2 is FQNNGV. CDR3 length: 15 amino acids. Trimming removed 1 base at V and 5 bases at J, with 12 bases between. This CDR3 is CASSLVEIANNEQFF. The CDR3 DNA reads as TGTGCCAGCAGCTTAGTTGAGATCGCGAACAATGAGCAGTTCTTC.

The chain joins TRBV13 to TRBJ1-2; D call uncertain. The CDR3 spans 13 residues. V was clipped by 0 bases and J by 8 bases, with 10 bases between them. Per germline, CDR1 PRHDT and CDR2 FYEKMQ (reference sequence). CDR3 coding DNA: TGTGCCAGCAGCTTAGGCAGGTCGGGGGGCTACACCTTC. Translation gives CASSLGRSGGYTF.

In this sample, this clone turned up once. The J gene is TRBJ2-3, the V gene TRBV9; 15 positions match TRBD2. The CDR3 has 18 residues. Germline trimming cut 0 bases from V and 1 base from J; bases unmatched to any gene: 3. Germline V gene lookup returns CDR1 SGDLS and CDR2 YYNGEE. The CDR3 sequence: CASSVGTSGGGGTDTQYF. DNA of the CDR3: TGTGCCAGCAGCGTAGGGACTAGCGGGGGGGGAGGCACAGATACGCAGTATTTT.

The chain employs TRBV11-2 and TRBJ1-1; no clear D. The CDR3 consists of 13 residues. V was cut by 1 base and J by 3 bases, with 6 bases left in between. Germline V gives CDR1 SGHAT, CDR2 FQNNGV. CDR3 DNA: TGTGCCAGCAGCTTAGGGCGGTACACTGAAGCTTTCTTT. Translation gives CASSLGRYTEAFF.

This sequence joins TRBV5-8 and TRBJ1-2, with D maybe TRBD1 (5 bases). V was trimmed by 0 bases and J by 4 bases, leaving 7 bases between them. The CDR3 has 13 amino acids. Germline CDR1 is SGHTS and CDR2 is YDEGEE. The CDR3 nucleotides read TGTGCCAGCAGCTTGGCCAGGGCCTATGGCTACACCTTC. Translating it yields CASSLARAYGYTF.

V usage is TRBV30 and J usage is TRBJ1-2; 8 bases agree with TRBD1. Trimming removed 3 bases from V and 8 bases from J; junction bases left unmatched: 5. Germline V gene sequence: CDR1 GTSNPN, CDR2 SVGIG (reference sequence). This CDR3 region has 12 residues. The DNA of the CDR3 is TGTGCCTGGAGCTCAGGGGGCTGGGGCTACACCTTC. Its protein product is CAWSSGGWGYTF.

V usage is TRBV3-1 (or the pseudogene TRBV3-2) and J usage is TRBJ1-3; D is unresolved. Trimming cost V 1 base and J 1 base, with 5 bases left between them. The V gene's germline CDR1 is LGHDT and CDR2 YNNKEL (reference sequence). The CDR3 length is 14 residues. CDR3: CASSQVASGNTIYF. CDR3 bases: TGTGCCAGCAGCCAAGTGGCATCTGGAAACACCATATATTTT.

This chain connects TRBV19 to TRBJ1-1; 9 nucleotides line up with TRBD1. The CDR3 contains 14 residues. Germline V gene data show CDR1 as LNHDA and CDR2 as SQIVND (reference sequence). Germline trimming cut 6 bases from V and 5 bases from J; bases unmatched to any gene: 7. The CDR3 bases are TGTGCCAGTAGAACCGGGACAGGGATAACTGAAGCTTTCTTT. This translates into CASRTGTGITEAFF.

The chain is built from TRBV3-1 (or the pseudogene TRBV3-2) and TRBJ2-2; possible D gene TRBD1, 6 bases. The germline V gene encodes CDR1 LGHDT and CDR2 YNNKEL (reference sequence). The CDR3 sequence is 17 residues long. V lost 0 bases and J 7 bases, leaving 18 bases between the germline ends. DNA for the CDR3: TGTGCCAGCAGCCAAGATATGGGGGCGCAACTCGTCGGGGAGCTGTTTTTT. Translated: CASSQDMGAQLVGELFF.

The V gene is TRBV28, the J gene TRBJ1-5; no clear D. Germline loops: CDR1 MDHEN, CDR2 SYDVKM. Trimming removed 4 bases at V and 6 bases at J, with 22 bases between. CDR3 length: 17 residues. CDR3 in DNA: TGTGCCAGCAGTTCCTATTATTCTACCCAGGCGGGTCAGCCCCAGCATTTT. Translating gives CASSSYYSTQAGQPQHF.